Sequencing of this T cell receptor (beta chain) was carried out in a study of tissue T cells after allogeneic stem cell transplantation. For the study at large: Adult allogeneic hematopoietic cell transplant recipients with steroid-refractory graft-versus-host disease were prospectively enrolled for research autopsy. Overall study findings and caveats: TCR repertoires tracked anatomic similarity, regardless of disease or transplant status.

TCRbeta CDR3 was sequenced at survey depth with template counts. The table came from immunoSEQ multiplex PCR; TCRdb's copy has only in-frame clones and leaves some out. The sample holds 25,000 to 30,000 clones, 85% seen once. The germline gives CDR1 MNHEY, CDR2 SVGEGT. There are 14 residues in the CDR3. V shed 2 bases and J 0 bases; nucleotides not matched to a gene: 1. On this clone: The antigen is undetermined.

The chain joins TRBV6-2 or TRBV6-3 to TRBJ2-7, with 7 bases identical to TRBD1. Sequences were derived from blood, sampled before transplantation. The sequence derives from a woman between 18 and 49 years old who later had graft-versus-host disease after an allogeneic stem cell transplant. Here the CDR3 reads CASSYRDSSYEQYF. The CDR3 DNA reads TGTGCCAGCAGTTACCGGGACAGCTCCTACGAGCAGTACTTC.